The 7 T cell receptor beta chains reported below all come from one sample, sequenced in a study of human T cells and chemical hapten exposure. TCRdb re-called the RACE reads with MiXCR, one entry per CDR3 protein. Of about 60,000 distinct CDR3 sequences detected, approximately 10% appear once; the ten largest clones hold 4%. Time point noted: pre-sensitization, week 0. Treatment: therapeutic diphenylcyclopropenone sensitization with weekly scalp DPC. The material sequenced was whole blood, taken in connection with sensitization to the hapten diphenylcyclopropenone (DPC). These receptors all stem from a middle-aged woman with alopecia areata. Some clones in this sample may be carry-over from other donors' samples.

This chain links TRBV12-3 or TRBV12-4 with TRBJ2-2; a possible D gene is TRBD1 (5 bases). The germline V and J ends were trimmed by 5 bases and 1 base, with 14 bases remaining between them. The CDR3 contains 16 residues. The CDR3 region is CASSPQGPGNTGELFF. The CDR3 DNA sequence: TGTGCCAGCAGTCCTCAGGGTCCGGGGAACACCGGGGAGCTGTTTTTT.

This clonotype appeared many times. V is TRBV30 and J is TRBJ1-1; D remains ambiguous. The CDR3 runs 16 residues. Germline V gene sequence: CDR1 GTSNPN, CDR2 SVGIG (reference sequence). The V end lost 0 bases, the J end lost 4 bases, and 18 bases lay between the germline ends. The CDR3 region is CAWSVTRSGGRTEAFF. CDR3 coding DNA: TGTGCCTGGAGTGTTACCCGGTCAGGCGGTCGCACTGAAGCTTTCTTT.

In its sample, this clonotype was seen many times. The chain links TRBV11-2 to TRBJ2-3; TRBD1 aligns across 7 bases. After removal of 5 bases from V and 0 bases from J, the junction contained 11 bases not matched to a gene. Germline V CDR1 and CDR2: SGHAT, FQNNGV. The CDR3 is made up of 17 amino acids. The CDR3, as DNA: TGTGCCAGCAGCAAAGGGGGCGGATCAACTAGCACAGATACGCAGTATTTT. It translates to CASSKGGGSTSTDTQYF.

There are a few counts of this clonotype. This sequence joins TRBV19 and TRBJ2-1, with D uncertain. The CDR3 sequence is 15 residues long. V was pared by 3 bases and J by 3 bases, with 12 bases between. CDR1 LNHDA and CDR2 SQIVND come from the germline V gene (reference sequence). DNA of the CDR3: TGTGCCAGTAGTATGGCCCTTAACTTCTACAATGAGCAGTTCTTC. Translation: CASSMALNFYNEQFF.

The chain joins TRBV12-3 or TRBV12-4 to TRBJ1-4; maybe TRBD1 (5 bases). Trimming cost V 7 bases and J 0 bases, with 12 bases left between them. The CDR3 extends over 15 amino acids. The CDR3 sequence: CASTLQDATNEKLFF. In DNA form, the CDR3 reads TGTGCCAGCACTCTACAGGATGCAACTAATGAAAAACTGTTTTTT.

The sample holds a few counts of this clonotype. The CDR3 coding sequence is TGCAGCGTTGTGAGCTCTTACACAGATACGCAGTATTTT. It translates to CSVVSSYTDTQYF. The chain couples TRBV29-1 to TRBJ2-3; D call uncertain. The germline V gene has CDR1 SQVTM and CDR2 ANQGSEA. The CDR3 length is 13 residues. Deletions cut 4 bases from V and 2 bases from J, with 10 bases between.

This clonotype has a count of ten or more. The chain uses TRBV29-1 and TRBJ1-1; D unresolved. Per germline, CDR1 SQVTM and CDR2 ANQGSEA. Trimming took 2 bases from V and 3 from J, leaving 7 bases between them. This CDR3 has 12 amino acids. CDR3 sequence (DNA): TGCAGCGTTGAACGCGCGGACACTGAAGCTTTCTTT. Residues: CSVERADTEAFF. Full variable domain (missing parts from reference TRBV29-1 and TRBJ1-1): SAVISQKPSRDICQRGTSLTIQCQVDSQVTMMFWYRQQPGQSLTLIATANQGSEATYESGFVIDKFPISRPNLTFSTLTVSNMSPEDSSIYLCSVERADTEAFFGQGTRLTVV.